This T cell receptor (beta chain) was sequenced during a study of shared clonotypes between healthy human individuals. Donors comprised healthy HIV-negative adults lacking recent acute infections or vaccinations. Those who donated, Caucasian adults without exception, all lived in Nashville, Tennessee. Naive CD45RA+ and memory CD45RA-negative subsets were split from CD4+ cells. CDR3 size: 13 residues. CDR1 and CDR2 from the germline V gene are SEHNR and FQNEAQ (reference sequence). Deletions cut 2 bases from V and 5 bases from J, with 7 bases between. The assay was run at deep level. Using immunoSEQ multiplex PCR, the repertoire was profiled, and TCRdb retains in-frame clones only, with some absent. The repertoire holds almost 750,000 clones, with approximately 72% as singletons.

This TCR derives from a woman in her 30s in good health. Sequenced sample: memory CD4+ T cells sorted from blood. The subset was: CD45RA-negative fraction. V usage is TRBV7-9 and J usage is TRBJ1-5; D unclear. In DNA form, the CDR3 reads TGTGCCAGCAGCTTAAATCTCGATCAGCCCCAGCATTTT. Protein product: CASSLNLDQPQHF.